This T cell receptor beta chain was identified in a study of glioma-infiltrating T cells after dendritic cell vaccination. Study summary: Autologous tumor lysate was loaded overnight onto monocyte-derived dendritic cells grown about 7 days with IL-4 and GM-CSF.

The data were produced by immunoSEQ multiplex PCR, yet TCRdb's version contains in-frame clones alone and is incomplete. Of about 32,000 clones in the sample, more than 85% were seen once. About this clone: Its antigen is as yet unknown.

Findings and caveats of the study: TCR clonality showed no direct relationship with survival.

This clonotype was obtained from a human donor with glioblastoma. The input for sequencing was blood, taken before dendritic cell vaccination.

CDR3 nucleotide sequence: TGTGCCAGCAGCTCTACTTGGACCCAGTACTTC. This sequence encodes CASSSTWTQYF. V is TRBV11-2 and J is TRBJ2-5; D is unresolved. The CDR3 runs to 11 residues. CDR1 is SGHAT and CDR2 is FQNNGV in the germline V gene. V lost 4 bases and J lost 7, with 7 bases in between.